The rows below give T cell receptor beta chains drawn from one sample of a study of T cells in localized non-small cell lung cancer. Data came from immunoSEQ multiplex PCR; TCRdb stores just in-frame clones and leaves some out. This sample yields tens of thousands of clones, of which over 75% are seen a single time; roughly 9% belongs to the top ten. The specimen was peripheral blood, collected before any cancer treatment. Receptor source: a female donor older than 55 with stage I lung adenocarcinoma. CDR3s include the opening cysteine and the closing phenylalanine or tryptophan. A D gene is named only where the DNA matches it firmly. Only some rows state a clone size, as once, few, many or a class for expanded clones.

CDR3 protein	CDR3 DNA	D gene	V gene	J gene	clone size
CASRRDHLPGELFF	TGTGCCAGCAGGAGGGATCATTTGCCCGGGGAGCTGTTTTTT	.	TRBV7-2	TRBJ2-2	.
CASSQLPNTEAFF	TGCGCCAGCAGCCAACTGCCGAACACTGAAGCTTTCTTT	.	TRBV4-1	TRBJ1-1	.
CASSYSGGSGYTF	TGTGCCAGCAGTTACAGCGGGGGGTCTGGCTACACCTTC	.	TRBV6-5	TRBJ1-2	few
CASSLASVTGNSAFF	TGTGCCAGCAGCTTAGCCTCCGTTACAGGGAATTCGGCTTTCTTT	.	TRBV7-2	TRBJ1-1	.
CASSPPGHDYGYTF	TGTGCCAGCTCACCTCCGGGACATGACTATGGCTACACCTTC	.	TRBV18	TRBJ1-2	.
CATSGALAGGSYNEQFF	TGTGCCACCAGCGGGGCACTAGCGGGGGGCTCCTACAATGAGCAGTTCTTC	TRBD2	TRBV15	TRBJ2-1	.
CASSFTGFENTIYF	TGTGCCAGCAGTTTTACGGGGTTCGAAAACACCATATATTTT	.	TRBV28	TRBJ1-3	.
CASSYLGQAGSGNTIYF	TGTGCCAGCAGCTACCTGGGACAGGCCGGCTCTGGAAACACCATATATTTT	TRBD1	TRBV5-4	TRBJ1-3	.
CASSLRRSEAFF	TGTGCCAGCAGCTTAAGGAGGTCGGAAGCTTTCTTT	.	TRBV7-9	TRBJ1-1	few
CSVGTQGHNEQFF	TGCAGCGTGGGGACACAGGGACACAATGAGCAGTTCTTC	.	TRBV29-1	TRBJ2-1	.
CAWSVPGLSDTQYF	TGTGCCTGGAGTGTACCTGGACTATCAGATACGCAGTATTTT	.	TRBV30	TRBJ2-3	.
CASSYSNSYGYTF	TGTGCCAGCAGTTACTCGAACTCCTATGGCTACACCTTC	.	TRBV6-5	TRBJ1-2	.
CASTPQVTGNQPQHF	TGTGCCAGCACCCCTCAGGTCACGGGCAATCAGCCCCAGCATTTT	.	TRBV7-2	TRBJ1-5	.
CASSPSAGRLMNTEAFF	TGTGCCAGCAGCCCGTCAGCCGGACGGCTGATGAACACTGAAGCTTTCTTT	.	TRBV7-2	TRBJ1-1	.
CAISEAKGSADTQYF	TGTGCCATCAGTGAGGCCAAGGGGAGCGCAGATACGCAGTATTTT	.	TRBV10-3	TRBJ2-3	.
CASSRLGEGIRTDTQYF	TGTGCCAGCAGTAGGCTGGGGGAAGGGATCCGCACAGATACGCAGTATTTT	.	TRBV2	TRBJ2-3	.
CASSLDRGGDTEAFF	TGTGCCAGCTCACTAGACAGGGGTGGGGACACTGAAGCTTTCTTT	TRBD1	TRBV18	TRBJ1-1	.
CAIKGGGTDTQYF	TGTGCCATCAAGGGCGGGGGCACAGATACGCAGTATTTT	.	TRBV10-3	TRBJ2-3	.
CATGLAGAPDTQYF	TGTGCCACTGGACTAGCGGGAGCCCCAGATACGCAGTATTTT	TRBD2	TRBV10-3	TRBJ2-3	.
CACPGRGYGYTF	TGTGCCTGCCCCGGCAGGGGCTATGGCTACACCTTC	.	TRBV30	TRBJ1-2	.
CASSKPRLGGNTIYF	TGTGCCAGCAGTAAACCCCGGCTTGGTGGAAACACCATATATTTT	.	TRBV28	TRBJ1-3	.
CASSELVGYTF	TGTGCCAGCAGTGAGCTCGTTGGCTACACCTTC	.	TRBV6-1	TRBJ1-2	.
CASSTQRDSNQPQHF	TGTGCCAGCAGCACACAAAGAGATAGCAATCAGCCCCAGCATTTT	.	TRBV7-8	TRBJ1-5	.
CASSQEGSQVDEQFF	TGTGCCAGCAGCCAAGAGGGGAGTCAAGTCGATGAGCAGTTCTTC	.	TRBV4-2	TRBJ2-1	.
CASSYSTLGEDGYTF	TGTGCCAGCAGTTACTCGACCTTAGGGGAAGATGGCTACACCTTC	.	TRBV6-6	TRBJ1-2	.
CASSEFLAGVYEQFF	TGCGCCAGCAGTGAGTTCCTAGCGGGAGTCTATGAGCAGTTCTTC	TRBD2	TRBV10-2	TRBJ2-1	.
CASSPRTGLNTEAFF	TGTGCCAGCAGTCCCCGGACAGGGCTGAACACTGAAGCTTTCTTT	TRBD1	TRBV6-5	TRBJ1-1	.
CASSSGFTHQPQHF	TGTGCCAGCAGCTCAGGTTTCACCCATCAGCCCCAGCATTTT	.	TRBV2	TRBJ1-5	.
CASRPRGGTNEKLFF	TGTGCCAGCAGACCCAGAGGTGGAACTAATGAAAAACTGTTTTTT	.	TRBV6-5	TRBJ1-4	.
CASSAGLAGDPYNEQFF	TGTGCCAGCAGCGCCGGACTAGCGGGGGACCCCTACAATGAGCAGTTCTTC	TRBD2	TRBV7-4	TRBJ2-1	.
CASSESGRDAFF	TGTGCCAGCAGTGAGTCCGGGCGAGACGCTTTCTTT	.	TRBV6-5	TRBJ1-1	.
CASRGFTRVRSGELFF	TGTGCCAGCAGGGGCTTCACCCGGGTGAGGTCCGGGGAGCTGTTTTTT	.	TRBV28	TRBJ2-2	.
CAWSVGDRGRGYGYTF	TGTGCCTGGAGTGTGGGCGACAGGGGCAGGGGCTATGGCTACACCTTC	TRBD1	TRBV30	TRBJ1-2	few
CASSQTGRQPQHF	TGCGCCAGCAGCCAGACAGGTCGGCAGCCCCAGCATTTT	.	TRBV4-3	TRBJ1-5	.
CASSSSSRHTETQYF	TGTGCCAGCAGCTCCTCCAGTCGGCACACAGAGACCCAGTACTTC	.	TRBV7-2	TRBJ2-5	.
CASSFQPQSSYNEQFF	TGTGCCAGCAGTTTCCAGCCTCAAAGCTCCTACAATGAGCAGTTCTTC	.	TRBV27	TRBJ2-1	.
CASSFPPVAPNEKLFF	TGTGCCAGCAGCTTTCCACCGGTGGCGCCAAATGAAAAACTGTTTTTT	.	TRBV7-9	TRBJ1-4	.